What follows are 31 T cell receptor beta chains derived from one specimen sequenced in a study of Graves' ophthalmopathy and Graves' hyperthyroidism. Amplified TCR beta CDR3 regions were obtained using RNA transcripts as template. Following a first-round RT-PCR that used HTBI primers, a second-round multiplex PCR was carried out. A single record per CDR3 protein comes from TCRdb applying MiXCR to the multiplex PCR reads. The sample comprises 200,000 to 250,000 distinct CDR3 sequences, 20% to 25% of which are singletons, and around two fifths rests with the top ten. The material sequenced was peripheral blood. These receptors were obtained from a woman aged 45-59 years with Graves' ophthalmopathy.

This clonotype occurred many times. The CDR3 reads CASSLIRGRQETQYF. Here the CDR3 DNA reads TGTGCCAGCAGTTTAATTCGGGGGAGGCAAGAGACCCAGTACTTC. This chain links TRBV28 with TRBJ2-5, with D possibly being TRBD2 (6 bases). The germline V gene encodes CDR1 MDHEN and CDR2 SYDVKM. V was shortened by 2 bases and J by 2 bases, with 12 bases between the two germline ends. The CDR3 is 15 residues long.

In its sample, this clonotype was seen many times. This chain uses TRBV20-1 with TRBJ1-1; D is perhaps TRBD1 (5 bases). CDR1 is DFQATT and CDR2 is SNEGSKA in the germline V gene (reference sequence). The CDR3 runs 10 residues. The CDR3 DNA sequence: TGCAGGGTGGGGGACACTGAAGCTTTCTTT. Its protein product is CRVGDTEAFF.

This clonotype was counted ten times or more. The V and J genes are TRBV18 and TRBJ2-7; D unclear. Germline assignment: CDR1 KGHSH and CDR2 LQKENI. This CDR3 has 13 residues. The V and J ends lost 5 bases and 3 bases respectively, with 11 bases between them. Here the CDR3 DNA reads TGTGCCAGCTCAGATCTTAAGGGCTACGAGCAGTACTTC. Its protein product is CASSDLKGYEQYF.

This clonotype was detected ten times or more. The rearrangement uses TRBV6-1 and TRBJ1-1; the D is unclear. CDR1 MNHNS and CDR2 SASEGT come from the germline V gene. CDR3 size: 13 residues. Trimming took off 6 bases at V and 1 base at J, with 9 bases between the two ends. CDR3 protein: CASSPTRNTEAFF. The CDR3 nucleotides are TGTGCCAGCAGCCCTACAAGGAACACTGAAGCTTTCTTT.

J is TRBJ2-7 and V is TRBV9; TRBD1 aligns across 7 bases. The CDR3 extends over 15 amino acids. Germline CDR1 and CDR2: SGDLS and YYNGEE. The junction had 6 bases not matched to a gene; V was cut back by 1 base and J by 2 bases. The chain's CDR3 is CASSVSGTDTYEQYF. CDR3 coding DNA: TGTGCCAGCAGCGTAAGTGGGACAGACACCTACGAGCAGTACTTC.

This clonotype occurred many times. The V gene is TRBV9, the J gene TRBJ2-7; D gene unclear. Germline values: CDR1 SGDLS, CDR2 YYNGEE. The CDR3 length is 14 residues. V dropped 0 bases and J dropped 1 base, with 8 bases sitting between them. DNA of the CDR3: TGTGCCAGCAGCGTAGCCCCAGAATCCTACGAGCAGTACTTC. This sequence encodes CASSVAPESYEQYF.

The V and J genes are TRBV11-3 and TRBJ2-7; 7 nucleotides match TRBD1. V lost 5 bases to trimming and J lost 0 bases; unmatched junction nucleotides: 4. This CDR3 spans 14 amino acids. Looked up from germline, CDR1 is SGHNT and CDR2 is YENEEA. The CDR3 protein is CASSAGTDSYEQYF. CDR3 nucleotide sequence: TGTGCCAGCAGCGCCGGGACAGACTCCTACGAGCAGTACTTC.

The sample holds many counts of this clonotype. V usage is TRBV6-1 and J usage is TRBJ2-7; TRBD2 agrees at 9 bases. The CDR3 runs to 15 residues. The J segment lost 7 bases and the V segment lost 6 bases, leaving 13 bases of the junction unmatched. Germline V gene sequence: CDR1 MNHNS, CDR2 SASEGT. The CDR3 reads CASSPTSGLPGEQYF. In DNA form, the CDR3 reads TGTGCCAGCAGCCCGACTAGCGGCTTGCCGGGGGAGCAGTACTTC.

The rearrangement joins TRBV4-1 to TRBJ2-2; D possibly corresponds to TRBD1 (6 bases). The CDR3 has 18 amino acids. Trimming left V 0 bases short and J 5 bases short, with 19 bases between. In germline, CDR1 is MGHRA, CDR2 YSYEKL. The CDR3, as DNA: TGCGCCAGCAGCCAAGAAGGTCAGGGGCCGCGATCGACCGGGGAGCTGTTTTTT. It encodes CASSQEGQGPRSTGELFF.

In its sample, this clonotype was seen many times. J is TRBJ2-5 and V is TRBV19; unclear D gene. The CDR3 has 14 amino acids. The V gene lost 3 bases and the J gene lost 2 bases, with 10 bases spanning the gap. CDR1 LNHDA and CDR2 SQIVND come from the germline V gene (reference sequence). The CDR3 spells CASSIQMLQETQYF. The CDR3 DNA reads as TGTGCCAGTAGTATTCAAATGCTACAAGAGACCCAGTACTTC. Full variable domain (remainder filled in from reference TRBV19 and TRBJ2-5): DGGITQSPKYLFRKEGQNVTLSCEQNLNHDAMYWYRQDPGQGLRLIYYSQIVNDFQKGDIAEGYSVSREKKESFPLTVTSAQKNPTAFYLCASSIQMLQETQYFGPGTRLLVL.

This chain links TRBV27 with TRBJ1-5; TRBD1 matches 11 bases. The trim removed 6 bases at V and 2 bases at J, leaving 6 bases unmatched. From germline, CDR1 is MNHEY and CDR2 SMNVEV (reference sequence). This CDR3 is 16 amino acids long. The DNA of the CDR3 is TGTGCCAGCAGGGGGACAGGGGGTCGGGGCAATCAGCCCCAGCATTTT. It encodes CASRGTGGRGNQPQHF.

This clonotype showed up many times. The chain joins TRBV27 to TRBJ1-1; 8 bases map to TRBD1. Germline CDR1 MNHEY, CDR2 SMNVEV (reference sequence). This CDR3 contains 14 residues. J lost 5 bases, V lost 4 bases, and 6 bases had no gene match. The DNA of the CDR3 is TGTGCCAGCAGTTCGGGGGACAGGACTACTGAAGCTTTCTTT. It encodes CASSSGDRTTEAFF.

This clonotype showed up just a few times. The chain recombines TRBV5-1 with TRBJ2-5; 10 positions agree with TRBD2. CDR1 SGHRS and CDR2 YFSETQ come from the germline V gene. V was pared by 2 bases and J by 5 bases, with 3 bases of the junction left unmatched. The CDR3 covers 14 residues. The CDR3 region has the DNA TGCGCCAGCAGCTTAACTAGCGGGATGGAGACCCAGTACTTC. This codes for CASSLTSGMETQYF.

V gene TRBV10-3 combines with J gene TRBJ2-5; no definite D call. V gave up 0 bases and J gave up 5 bases, with 4 bases separating them. The CDR3 runs to 12 residues. The V gene's germline CDR1 is ENHRY and CDR2 SYGVKD. The CDR3 here is CAISESWETQYF. The CDR3 bases are TGTGCCATCAGTGAGTCTTGGGAGACCCAGTACTTC.

This clonotype came up many times. This chain joins TRBV20-1 and TRBJ2-5; D may be TRBD1 (7 bases). The CDR3 is 12 amino acids. Germline CDR1 is DFQATT and CDR2 is SNEGSKA (reference sequence). Between the trimmed V and J ends, which lost 5 bases and 3 bases, there was a span of 10 bases. The CDR3 DNA follows: TGCAGTGCTTCAGGGGGGAAAGAGACCCAGTACTTC. This encodes CSASGGKETQYF.

This sequence joins TRBV6-2 or TRBV6-3 and TRBJ2-7, with TRBD2 matching 10 bases. Losses at the gene ends were 7 bases for V and 7 bases for J; bases not matched to a gene: 13. CDR1 and CDR2 from the germline V gene are MNHEY and SVGEGT. The length of the CDR3 is 15 residues. The CDR3 region is CASTRGSSGSWEQYF. The CDR3 DNA reads as TGTGCCAGCACCCGGGGGTCTAGCGGGAGTTGGGAGCAGTACTTC.

The J gene is TRBJ2-2, the V gene TRBV10-3; D is uncertain. This CDR3 comprises 11 residues. Deletions cut 10 bases from V and 0 bases from J, with 3 bases between. CDR1 is ENHRY and CDR2 is SYGVKD in the germline V gene. CDR3 bases: TGTGCCACGGCGAACACCGGGGAGCTGTTTTTT. As protein: CATANTGELFF.

This clonotype has a count of ten or more. V is TRBV6-5 and J is TRBJ2-7; possibly TRBD2 for D (7 bases). This CDR3 is 15 amino acids long. The germline gives CDR1 MNHEY, CDR2 SVGAGI. Trimming removed 6 bases at V and 0 bases at J, with 15 bases between. The CDR3 DNA is TGTGCCAGCAGGGGGGGGCGGGTGAGCTCCTACGAGCAGTACTTC. It encodes CASRGGRVSSYEQYF.

This clonotype has ten or more counts. Here the CDR3 reads CASSEAREGGYTF. The CDR3 DNA is TGTGCCAGCAGTGAGGCCAGGGAGGGCGGCTACACCTTC. The chain has TRBV6-1 and TRBJ1-2; D might be TRBD1 (5 bases). This CDR3 comprises 13 residues. V dropped 3 bases and J dropped 8 bases, with 13 bases sitting between them. Germline-derived CDR1 and CDR2 are MNHNS and SASEGT.

The gene calls are TRBV29-1 and TRBJ1-5; D perhaps matches TRBD1 (6 bases). CDR1 is SQVTM and CDR2 is ANQGSEA in the germline V gene. V lost 1 base and J lost 6, with 7 bases in between. The CDR3 runs to 12 residues. CDR3 nucleotides: TGCAGCGTTGAAGGAGGGGGTCAGCCCCAGCATTTT. This gives the protein CSVEGGGQPQHF.

With respect to this clonotype: The junction departs from the called germline gene at one end, perhaps through a read error. This chain connects TRBV28 to TRBJ2-2, with TRBD2 matching 13 bases. Per the germline V gene, CDR1 is MDHEN and CDR2 is SYDVKM. This CDR3 contains 17 residues. For the CDR3, the DNA is TGTGCCAGCAGTATGGGGACTAGCGGGGCGAACGCCGGGGAGCTGTTTTTT. Protein product: CASSMGTSGANAGELFF.

There are many counts of this clonotype. The V and J genes are TRBV6-2 or TRBV6-3 and TRBJ2-2; D ambiguous. The germline V gene has CDR1 MNHEY and CDR2 SVGEGT. V lost 7 bases, J lost 3 bases, and 9 bases lay in between. The CDR3 covers 13 residues. In DNA, the CDR3 is TGTGCCAGCAAGGCAGGATACACCGGGGAGCTGTTTTTT. As protein: CASKAGYTGELFF.

This clonotype was counted ten times or more. The chain uses TRBV19 and TRBJ2-7, with 7 bases aligning to TRBD2. This CDR3 comprises 17 residues. Per germline, CDR1 LNHDA and CDR2 SQIVND (reference sequence). The junction had 20 bases not matched to a gene; V was cut back by 8 bases and J by 4 bases. CDR3 coding DNA: TGTGCCAGTCCAGAGTTCCGGCTGCCGGGAGGTGATTACGAGCAGTACTTC. Translated: CASPEFRLPGGDYEQYF.

This clonotype was observed many times. J is TRBJ2-2 and V is TRBV5-1; D might be TRBD1 (6 bases). CDR3 length: 17 residues. Germline lookup yields CDR1 SGHRS and CDR2 YFSETQ. Trimming stripped 0 bases from V and 0 bases from J, with 12 bases between. CDR3 protein: CASSLVPGTTNTGELFF. In DNA, the CDR3 is TGCGCCAGCAGCTTGGTACCCGGGACAACGAACACCGGGGAGCTGTTTTTT.

The sample holds many counts of this clonotype. V is TRBV6-1 and J is TRBJ1-2, with TRBD1 matching 7 bases. Germline lookup yields CDR1 MNHNS and CDR2 SASEGT. J gave up 4 bases and V 6 bases, and 11 bases lay outside the gene matches. This CDR3 contains 15 residues. CDR3 coding DNA: TGTGCCAGCAGCCTACGCCGGACAGGCCCCTATGGCTACACCTTC. The encoded protein is CASSLRRTGPYGYTF.

This clonotype was recorded at least ten times. This rearrangement joins TRBV15 to TRBJ1-1, with D maybe TRBD1 (5 bases). V was clipped by 1 base and J by 0 bases, with 12 bases between them. The germline gives CDR1 LNHNV, CDR2 YYDKDF (reference sequence). This CDR3 comprises 16 residues. The CDR3 sequence is CATSRVRALLNTEAFF. The CDR3 coding sequence is TGTGCCACCAGCAGAGTCAGGGCACTGTTGAACACTGAAGCTTTCTTT.

The chain has TRBV2 and TRBJ2-5, with 11 positions matching TRBD2. V lost 5 bases and J lost 3; bases outside the gene matches: 14. CDR1 and CDR2 (germline): SNHLY, FYNNEI. This CDR3 spans 18 amino acids. The CDR3: CASSHLAGGINRKETQYF. For the CDR3, the DNA is TGTGCCAGCAGTCATCTAGCGGGGGGCATAAATAGAAAAGAGACCCAGTACTTC.

This clonotype was seen at least ten times. V and J are TRBV29-1 and TRBJ1-1; D is possibly TRBD1 (6 bases). Germline assignment: CDR1 SQVTM and CDR2 ANQGSEA. V lost 7 bases, J lost 0 bases, and 12 bases lay in between. This CDR3 spans 13 amino acids. The CDR3 sequence is CSAVGQLNTEAFF. The CDR3 nucleotides are TGCAGCGCCGTCGGACAGCTGAACACTGAAGCTTTCTTT. The whole variable domain, remainder taken from reference TRBV29-1 and TRBJ1-1, is SAVISQKPSRDICQRGTSLTIQCQVDSQVTMMFWYRQQPGQSLTLIATANQGSEATYESGFVIDKFPISRPNLTFSTLTVSNMSPEDSSIYLCSAVGQLNTEAFFGQGTRLTVV.

In this sample, this clonotype turned up many times. This chain connects TRBV19 to TRBJ2-6; D not resolved. V lost 10 bases, J lost 0 bases, and 10 bases lay in between. The CDR3 runs to 14 residues. Germline CDR1 LNHDA, CDR2 SQIVND (reference sequence). The CDR3 sequence is CATLKSSGANVLTF. The CDR3 DNA follows: TGTGCCACACTAAAGAGCTCTGGGGCCAACGTCCTGACTTTC.

About this clonotype: Being one base from a much bigger clone, this may be a read error. The chain is built from TRBV28 and TRBJ1-5; TRBD1 might be the D (5 bases). Germline CDR1 is MDHEN and CDR2 is SYDVKM. The CDR3 is 15 residues long. The CDR3 DNA reads as TGTGTCAGCAGTTTATGGTTAACAGGTAATCAGCCCCAGCATTTT. Its protein product is CVSSLWLTGNQPQHF.

The genes are TRBV20-1 and TRBJ2-4, with D maybe TRBD2 (6 bases). CDR1 is DFQATT and CDR2 is SNEGSKA in the germline V gene (reference sequence). This CDR3 is built from 15 residues. Between the trimmed V and J ends, which lost 0 bases and 5 bases, there was a span of 14 bases. As DNA, the CDR3 is TGCAGTGCTAGAGATGGGCGGGAACTCCAAAACATTCAGTACTTC. It translates to CSARDGRELQNIQYF.